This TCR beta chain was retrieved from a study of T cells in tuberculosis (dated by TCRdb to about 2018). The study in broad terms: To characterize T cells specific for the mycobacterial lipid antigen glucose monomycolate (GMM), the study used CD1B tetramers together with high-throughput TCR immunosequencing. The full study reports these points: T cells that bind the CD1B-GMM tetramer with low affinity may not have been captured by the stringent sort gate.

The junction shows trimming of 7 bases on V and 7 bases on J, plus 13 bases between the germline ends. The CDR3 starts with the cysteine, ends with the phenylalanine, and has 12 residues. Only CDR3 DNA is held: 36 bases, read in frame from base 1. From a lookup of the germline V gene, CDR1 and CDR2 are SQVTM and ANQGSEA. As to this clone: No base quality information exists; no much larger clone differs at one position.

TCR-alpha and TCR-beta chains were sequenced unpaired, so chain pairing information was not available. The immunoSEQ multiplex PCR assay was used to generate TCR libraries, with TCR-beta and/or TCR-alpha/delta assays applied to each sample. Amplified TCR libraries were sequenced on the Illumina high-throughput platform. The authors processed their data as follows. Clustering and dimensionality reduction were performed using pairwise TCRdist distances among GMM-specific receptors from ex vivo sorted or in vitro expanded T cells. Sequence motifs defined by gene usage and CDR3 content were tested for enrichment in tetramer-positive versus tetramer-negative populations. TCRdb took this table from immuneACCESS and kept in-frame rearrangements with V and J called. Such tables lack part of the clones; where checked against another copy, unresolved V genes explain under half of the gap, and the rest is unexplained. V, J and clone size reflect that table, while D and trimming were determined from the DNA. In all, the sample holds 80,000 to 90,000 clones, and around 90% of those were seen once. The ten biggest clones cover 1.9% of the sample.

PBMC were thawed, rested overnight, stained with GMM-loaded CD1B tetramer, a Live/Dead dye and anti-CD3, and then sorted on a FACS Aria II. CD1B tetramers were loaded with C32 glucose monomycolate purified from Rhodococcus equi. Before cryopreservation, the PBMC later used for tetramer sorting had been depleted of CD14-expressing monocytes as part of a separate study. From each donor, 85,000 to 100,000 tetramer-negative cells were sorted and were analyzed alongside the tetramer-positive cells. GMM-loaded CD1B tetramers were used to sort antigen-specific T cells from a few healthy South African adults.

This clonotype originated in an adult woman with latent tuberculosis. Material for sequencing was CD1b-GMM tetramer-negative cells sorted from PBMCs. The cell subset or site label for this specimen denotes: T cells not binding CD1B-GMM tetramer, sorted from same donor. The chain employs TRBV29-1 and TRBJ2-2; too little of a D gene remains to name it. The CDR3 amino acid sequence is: CSAARSFGELFF. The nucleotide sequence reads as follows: TGCAGCGCAGCCCGGAGTTTCGGGGAGCTGTTTTTT.